This T cell receptor (beta chain) was recovered during a study of CD8+ T cells in alopecia areata (dated by TCRdb to about 2018). Background on the whole study: The treated patients took part in an open-label pilot trial in which moderate-to-severe alopecia areata was treated with oral tofacitinib at 5 to 10 mg twice daily. Tofacitinib was given for 6 to 18 months, followed by 6 months of follow-up off drug to assess delayed response and recurrence. For the treated patients, the SALT score, which quantifies what percentage of scalp surface area is affected, served as the measure of disease severity. In both human patients and the C3H/HeJ mouse model, the study applied high-throughput TCRbeta sequencing to look at T cell clonal expansion in alopecia areata. Scalp tissue and sorted CD4+ and CD8+ peripheral blood T cells from patchy and totalis/universalis alopecia areata patients and from healthy controls were covered by human TCRbeta sequencing. Tofacitinib-treated patients had biopsies at baseline and at 4 and 24 weeks of treatment, with a later scalp biopsy in several patients. Scalp clonality was compared across normal scalp (n=4), patchy alopecia areata scalp (n=8), and alopecia totalis/universalis scalp (n=8). RNA was obtained with the PAXgene miRNA kit for fixed scalp, the miRNeasy kit for PBMCs, and the RNeasy kit for mouse skin. TCRbeta CDR3 regions were amplified by immunoSEQ multiplex PCR using 35 Vbeta forward and 13 Jbeta reverse primers.

The label giving this sample's time point can be read as: roughly 27 days on oral tofacitinib. This specimen's treatment or condition label, interpreted: oral pan-JAK inhibitor, 5-10 mg twice daily. Lesional scalp punch biopsies and peripheral blood were obtained from alopecia areata patients. PBMCs were isolated by density centrifugation and stained for CD3, CD4 and CD8, and CD4+ and CD8+ T cells were sorted on a FACSAria. The CDR3 runs 15 residues from the cysteine to the phenylalanine. This entry keeps only the CDR3 DNA: 45 bases, framed from base 1. V trim: 4 bases; J trim: 3 bases; unmatched bases: 10. From a lookup of the germline V gene, CDR1 and CDR2 are SQVTM and ANQGSEA. On this clone itself: This clone's antigen is unknown. No base qualities exist here, and no much larger clone lies one base off it.

The library was built by means of the immunoSEQ multiplex PCR assay. For TCR sequencing, RNA was extracted from every sample and reverse transcribed into cDNA to serve as template. SuperScript III was used to make first-strand cDNA, primed with a 2:1 mix of oligo-dT and random hexamers. A synthetic immune receptor repertoire was used to gauge amplification bias, and whatever bias remained was removed computationally. Processing in the source paper ran as follows. Raw reads were preprocessed to remove errors, and CDR3 was defined by IMGT conventions from the conserved cysteine to phenylalanine. Clonality was computed by normalizing Shannon entropy by log2 of the number of productive unique TCRs and subtracting the result from 1. Whether scalp clones were CD4 or CD8 was inferred by matching scalp TCRbeta sequences against CD4 and CD8 repertoires sorted from blood. The table comes from immuneACCESS by way of TCRdb, which keeps in-frame sequences with V and J called. Part of the clones is missing from these tables; in studies checked, under half for an unresolved V gene and the rest for unknown reasons. Clonal size and the V and J genes are those of that table, whereas D and trimming came from the DNA. The sample contains around 120,000 clones, about 54% of them found a single time. The top ten clones comprise just under 30% of the sample.

The study at large found these results: Scalp TCR repertoire analysis is complicated because resident alphabeta T cells in normal human skin are also sequenced, whereas mouse skin is dominated by gammadelta T cells. TCR sequences shared between patients were less clear than in mice, possibly partly because of HLA diversity in the patient population. During tofacitinib treatment, many expanded lesional clones remained in scalp and blood, and this persistence may partly explain relapse after treatment is stopped. Because the treated cohort was small and had just a single nonresponder, larger studies are needed to establish links between baseline CD8+ expansion and response. Lesional scalp, especially in alopecia totalis/universalis, showed higher clonality and more expanded CD8+ clones than normal scalp, suggesting antigenic drive. Scalp clonality and the number of expanded CD8+ clones among the top 100 scalp clones were significantly decreased by tofacitinib.

This receptor was obtained from a human donor with alopecia areata. The sequencing here drew on CD8+ T cells sorted from blood, taken at week 4, from a patient treated with tofacitinib. The chain is encoded by TRBV29-1 joined to TRBJ1-1; 8 bases in the middle match TRBD1. The CDR3 reads CSVVSGQGFDTEAFF. The bases read TGCAGCGTTGTTTCCGGACAGGGTTTTGACACTGAAGCTTTCTTT.